The sequence of this TCR beta chain was determined in a study of cytomegalovirus exposure and HLA in healthy donors. Study-wide results and caveats: In a later analysis, the majority of CMV-associated beta chains seemingly showed HLA restriction. In vitro, three CMV-associated chains proved specific for CMV antigens. A prior analysis recorded that most TCR beta V segments were productive about 90% or about 30% of the time.

Use of 60 Vbeta and 13 Jbeta primers characterized the PCR. Sequenced by immunoSEQ multiplex PCR; TCRdb stores in-frame clones only, minus some. The sample carries 150,000 to 200,000 clones, 80% to 90% recorded once. CDR1 MDHEN and CDR2 SYDVKM come from the germline V gene. V gave up 5 bases and J gave up 7 bases, with 15 bases separating them. CDR3 length equals 14 residues. Of note for this clone: What it binds is not known.

Material: PBMCs. This TCR derives from a woman under 30 in good health and CMV-seronegative. V usage is TRBV28 and J usage is TRBJ1-5; D may be TRBD1 (5 bases). The CDR3 loop is CASSPQGSGQPQHF. In DNA form, the CDR3 reads TGTGCCAGCAGTCCCCAGGGCTCGGGCCAGCCCCAGCATTTT.